The sequence of this TCR beta chain was determined in a study of beta chain features in type 1 diabetes. V gave up 7 bases and J gave up 2 bases, with 10 bases separating them. In germline, CDR1 is SGHRS, CDR2 YFSETQ. The CDR3 is 12 residues long. As every portion of the isolated RNA was reverse transcribed, the sequencing read expressed TCRB transcripts. Naive, central memory and regulatory T cell samples averaged around 4 million immunoSEQ reads each. Using immunoSEQ multiplex PCR, the repertoire was profiled, and TCRdb retains in-frame clones only, with some absent. The sample carries about 360,000 clones, roughly 13% recorded once.

Sample: naive CD4+ T cells from blood. The rearrangement uses TRBV5-1 and TRBJ2-7; possibly TRBD1 for D (6 bases). This receptor was taken from a man aged 18 to 30 in good health. The CDR3 loop is CASSDRTYEQYF. CDR3 bases: TGCGCCAGCTCGGACAGAACCTACGAGCAGTACTTC.